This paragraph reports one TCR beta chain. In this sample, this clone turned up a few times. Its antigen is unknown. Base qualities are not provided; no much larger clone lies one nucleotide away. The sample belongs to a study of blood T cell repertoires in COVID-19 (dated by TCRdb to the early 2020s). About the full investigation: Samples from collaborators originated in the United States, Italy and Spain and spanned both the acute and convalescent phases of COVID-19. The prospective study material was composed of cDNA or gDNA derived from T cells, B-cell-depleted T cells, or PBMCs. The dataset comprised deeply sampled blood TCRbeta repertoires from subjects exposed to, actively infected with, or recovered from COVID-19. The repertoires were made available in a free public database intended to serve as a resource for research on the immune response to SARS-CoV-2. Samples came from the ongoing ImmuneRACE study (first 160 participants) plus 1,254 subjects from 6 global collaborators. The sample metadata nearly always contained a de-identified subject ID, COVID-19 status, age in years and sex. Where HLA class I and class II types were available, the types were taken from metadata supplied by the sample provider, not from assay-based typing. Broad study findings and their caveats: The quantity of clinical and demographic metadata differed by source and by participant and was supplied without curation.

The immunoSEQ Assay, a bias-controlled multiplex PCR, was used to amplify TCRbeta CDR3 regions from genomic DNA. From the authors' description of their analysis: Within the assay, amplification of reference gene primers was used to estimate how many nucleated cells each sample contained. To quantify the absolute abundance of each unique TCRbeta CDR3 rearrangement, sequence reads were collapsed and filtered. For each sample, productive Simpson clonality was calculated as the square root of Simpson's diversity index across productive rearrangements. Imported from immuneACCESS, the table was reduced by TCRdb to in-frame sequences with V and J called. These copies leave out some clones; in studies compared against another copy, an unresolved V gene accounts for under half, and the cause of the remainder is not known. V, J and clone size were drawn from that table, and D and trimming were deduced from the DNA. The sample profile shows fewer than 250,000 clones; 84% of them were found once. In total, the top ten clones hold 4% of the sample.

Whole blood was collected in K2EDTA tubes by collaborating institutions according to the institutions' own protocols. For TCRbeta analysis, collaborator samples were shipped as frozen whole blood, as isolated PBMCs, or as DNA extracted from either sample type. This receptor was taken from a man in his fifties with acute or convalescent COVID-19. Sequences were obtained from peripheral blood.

Here is the DNA: TGTGCCAGCAGCCCCGGGTCTTACACTGAAGCTTTCTTT. Translated, it gives CASSPGSYTEAFF. The chain joins TRBV5-4 to TRBJ1-1, with no D gene named confidently. Trimming removed 4 bases from V and 3 bases from J, leaving 10 bases between the germline ends. Inclusive of the bounding cysteine and phenylalanine, the CDR3 is 13 residues long. Left in the record is the CDR3 DNA by itself, 39 bases read in frame from the first base. The germline V gene encodes CDR1 SGHNT and CDR2 YYREEE (reference sequence).